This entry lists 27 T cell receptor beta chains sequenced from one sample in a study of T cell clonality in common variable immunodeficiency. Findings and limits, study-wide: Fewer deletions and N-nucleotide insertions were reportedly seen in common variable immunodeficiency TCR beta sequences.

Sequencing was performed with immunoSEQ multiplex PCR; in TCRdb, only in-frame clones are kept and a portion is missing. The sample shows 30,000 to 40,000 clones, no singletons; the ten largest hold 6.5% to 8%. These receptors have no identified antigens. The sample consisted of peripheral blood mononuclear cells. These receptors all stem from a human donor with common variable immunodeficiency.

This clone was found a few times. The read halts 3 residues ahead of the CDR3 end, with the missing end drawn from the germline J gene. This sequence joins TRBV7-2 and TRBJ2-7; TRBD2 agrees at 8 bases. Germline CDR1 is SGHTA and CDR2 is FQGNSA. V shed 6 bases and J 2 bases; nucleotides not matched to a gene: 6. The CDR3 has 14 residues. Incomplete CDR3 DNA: TGTGCCAGCAGGTCGGGACTAGGAACCTACGAG. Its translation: CASRSGLGTYE. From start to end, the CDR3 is CASRSGLGTYEQYF. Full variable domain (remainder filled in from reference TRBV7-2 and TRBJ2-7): GAGVSQSPSNKVTEKGKDVELRCDPISGHTALYWYRQSLGQGLEFLIYFQGNSAPDKSGLPSDRFSAERTGGSVSTLTIQRTQQEDSAVYLCASRSGLGTYEQYFGPGTRLTVT.

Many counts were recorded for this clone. The covered CDR3 bases are TGTGCCATCAGTGAGTCCAGTTTCAGGGGCAATCAGCCC. It codes for CAISESSFRGNQP. The CDR3 in full is CAISESSFRGNQPQHF. The chain recombines TRBV10-3 with TRBJ1-5, with D tentatively TRBD1 (5 bases). Coverage ceases 3 residues before the CDR3 finishes, and the germline J gene fills in the end. The CDR3 runs to 16 residues. Germline CDR1 is ENHRY and CDR2 is SYGVKD. Trimming left V 0 bases short and J 2 bases short, with 11 bases between.

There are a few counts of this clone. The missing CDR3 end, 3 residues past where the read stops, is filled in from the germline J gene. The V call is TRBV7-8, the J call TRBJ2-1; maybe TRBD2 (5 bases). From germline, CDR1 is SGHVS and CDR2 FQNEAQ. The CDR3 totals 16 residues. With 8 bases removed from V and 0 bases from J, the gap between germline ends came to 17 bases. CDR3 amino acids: CASLPPQEASYNEQFF. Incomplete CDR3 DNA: TGTGCCAGCCTCCCTCCCCAGGAGGCCTCCTACAATGAG.

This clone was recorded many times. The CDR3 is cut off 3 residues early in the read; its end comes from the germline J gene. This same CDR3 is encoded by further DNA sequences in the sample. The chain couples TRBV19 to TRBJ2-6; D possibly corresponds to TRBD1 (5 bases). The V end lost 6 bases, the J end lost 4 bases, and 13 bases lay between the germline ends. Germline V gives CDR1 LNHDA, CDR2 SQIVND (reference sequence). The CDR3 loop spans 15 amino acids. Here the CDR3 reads CASRYTGAGANVLTF. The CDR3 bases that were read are TGTGCCAGTAGATATACAGGAGCGGGGGCCAACGTC.

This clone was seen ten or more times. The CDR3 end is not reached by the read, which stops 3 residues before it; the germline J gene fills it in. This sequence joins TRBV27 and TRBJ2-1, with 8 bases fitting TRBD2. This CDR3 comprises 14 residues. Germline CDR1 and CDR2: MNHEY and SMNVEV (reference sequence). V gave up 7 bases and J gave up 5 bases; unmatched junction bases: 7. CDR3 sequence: CASTLSREDNEQFF. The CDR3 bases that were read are TGTGCCAGCACCCTTTCGCGGGAGGACAATGAG.

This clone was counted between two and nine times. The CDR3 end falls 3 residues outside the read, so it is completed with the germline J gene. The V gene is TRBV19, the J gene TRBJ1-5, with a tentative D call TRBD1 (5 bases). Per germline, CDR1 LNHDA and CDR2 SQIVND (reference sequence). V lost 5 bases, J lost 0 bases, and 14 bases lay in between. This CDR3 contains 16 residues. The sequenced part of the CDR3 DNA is TGTGCCAGTAGTGTCCTTGGGGGGTATAGCAATCAGCCC. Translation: CASSVLGGYSNQP. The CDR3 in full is CASSVLGGYSNQPQHF.

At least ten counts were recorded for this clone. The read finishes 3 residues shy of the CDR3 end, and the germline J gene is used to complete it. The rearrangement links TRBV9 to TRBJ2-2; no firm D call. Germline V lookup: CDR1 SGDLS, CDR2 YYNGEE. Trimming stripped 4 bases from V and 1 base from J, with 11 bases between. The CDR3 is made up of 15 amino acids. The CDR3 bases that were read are TGTGCCAGCAGCCCACCCACCAGGAACACCGGGGAG. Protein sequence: CASSPPTRNTGE. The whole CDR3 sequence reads CASSPPTRNTGELFF.

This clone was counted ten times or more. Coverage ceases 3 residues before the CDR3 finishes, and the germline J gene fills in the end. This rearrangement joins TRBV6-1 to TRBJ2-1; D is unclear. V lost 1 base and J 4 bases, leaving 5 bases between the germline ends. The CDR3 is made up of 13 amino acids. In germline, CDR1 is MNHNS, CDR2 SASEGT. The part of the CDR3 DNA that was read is TGTGCCAGCAGTGAAGAACAGTACAATGAG. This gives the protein CASSEEQYNE. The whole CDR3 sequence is CASSEEQYNEQFF.

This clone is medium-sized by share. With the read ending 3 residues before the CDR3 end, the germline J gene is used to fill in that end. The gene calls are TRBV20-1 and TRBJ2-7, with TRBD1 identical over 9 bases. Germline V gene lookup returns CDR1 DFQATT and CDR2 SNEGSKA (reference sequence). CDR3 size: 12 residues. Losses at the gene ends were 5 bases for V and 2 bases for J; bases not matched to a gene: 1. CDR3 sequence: CSADRGTYEQYF. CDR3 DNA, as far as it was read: TGCAGTGCTGACAGGGGGACCTACGAG.

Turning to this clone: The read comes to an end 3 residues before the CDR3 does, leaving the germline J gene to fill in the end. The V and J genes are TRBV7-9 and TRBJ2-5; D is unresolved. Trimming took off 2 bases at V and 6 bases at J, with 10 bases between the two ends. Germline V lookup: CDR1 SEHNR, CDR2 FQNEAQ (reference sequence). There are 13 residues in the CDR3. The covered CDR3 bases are TGTGCCAGCAGCTTAAACGGAGCGCAGACC. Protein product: CASSLNGAQT. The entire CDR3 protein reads CASSLNGAQTQYF.

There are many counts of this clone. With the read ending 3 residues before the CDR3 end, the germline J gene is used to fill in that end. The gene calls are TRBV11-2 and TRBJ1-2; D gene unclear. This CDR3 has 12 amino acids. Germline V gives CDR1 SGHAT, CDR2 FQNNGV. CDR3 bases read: TGTGCCAGCAGCTTAGGCGGGGAAGGC. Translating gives CASSLGGEG. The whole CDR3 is CASSLGGEGYTF.

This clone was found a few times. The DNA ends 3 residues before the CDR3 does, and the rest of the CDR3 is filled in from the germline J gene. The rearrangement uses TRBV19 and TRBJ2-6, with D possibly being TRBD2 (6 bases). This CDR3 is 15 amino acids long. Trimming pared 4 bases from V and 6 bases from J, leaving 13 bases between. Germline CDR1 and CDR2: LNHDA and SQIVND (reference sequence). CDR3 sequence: CASSRGDLKANVLTF. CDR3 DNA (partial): TGTGCCAGTAGTAGGGGGGATCTAAAGGCCAACGTC.

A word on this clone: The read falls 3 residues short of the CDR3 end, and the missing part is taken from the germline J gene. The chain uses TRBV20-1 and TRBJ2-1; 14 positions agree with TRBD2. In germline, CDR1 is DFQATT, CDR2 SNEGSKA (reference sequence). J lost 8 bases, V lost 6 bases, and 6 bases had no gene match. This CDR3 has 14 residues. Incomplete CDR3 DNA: TGCAGTGCGCCGACTAGCGGGAGGGCCTATGAG. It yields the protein CSAPTSGRAYE. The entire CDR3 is CSAPTSGRAYEQFF.

The DNA read from the CDR3 is TGTGCCAGCGGACACCCCGACAAGAACACTGAA. Its translation: CASGHPDKNTE. The CDR3 as a whole reads CASGHPDKNTEAFF. The V and J genes are TRBV7-9 and TRBJ1-1, with D possibly matching TRBD1 (5 bases). The read stops 3 residues short of the end of the CDR3; the missing end is completed from the germline J gene. V lost 8 bases, J lost 1 base, and 14 bases lay in between. This CDR3 spans 14 amino acids. CDR1 and CDR2 from the germline V gene are SEHNR and FQNEAQ (reference sequence).

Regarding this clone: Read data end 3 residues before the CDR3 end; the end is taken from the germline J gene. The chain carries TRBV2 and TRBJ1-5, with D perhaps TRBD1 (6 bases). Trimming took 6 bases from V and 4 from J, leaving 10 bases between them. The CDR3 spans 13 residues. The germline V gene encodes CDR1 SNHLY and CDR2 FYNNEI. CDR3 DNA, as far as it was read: TGTGCCAGCAGATACGACAGGAATCAGCCC. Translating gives CASRYDRNQP. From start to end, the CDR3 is CASRYDRNQPQHF.

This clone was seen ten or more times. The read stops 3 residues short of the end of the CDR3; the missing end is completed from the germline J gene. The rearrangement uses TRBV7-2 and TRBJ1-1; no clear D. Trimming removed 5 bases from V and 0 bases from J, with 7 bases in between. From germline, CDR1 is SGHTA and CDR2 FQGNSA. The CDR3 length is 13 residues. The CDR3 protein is CASSVKMNTEAFF. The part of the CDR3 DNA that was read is TGTGCCAGCAGCGTCAAAATGAACACTGAA.

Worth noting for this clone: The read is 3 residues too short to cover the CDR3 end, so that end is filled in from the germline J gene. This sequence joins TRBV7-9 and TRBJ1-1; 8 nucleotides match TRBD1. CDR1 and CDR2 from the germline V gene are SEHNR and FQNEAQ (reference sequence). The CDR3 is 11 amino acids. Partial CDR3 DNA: TGTGCCAGCAAAAGGACAGGGGAA. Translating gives CASKRTGE. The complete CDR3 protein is CASKRTGEAFF. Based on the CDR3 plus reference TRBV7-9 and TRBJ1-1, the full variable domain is DTGVSQNPRHKITKRGQNVTFRCDPISEHNRLYWYRQTLGQGPEFLTYFQNEAQLEKSRLLSDRFSAERPKGSFSTLEIQRTEQGDSAMYLCASKRTGEAFFGQGTRLTVV.

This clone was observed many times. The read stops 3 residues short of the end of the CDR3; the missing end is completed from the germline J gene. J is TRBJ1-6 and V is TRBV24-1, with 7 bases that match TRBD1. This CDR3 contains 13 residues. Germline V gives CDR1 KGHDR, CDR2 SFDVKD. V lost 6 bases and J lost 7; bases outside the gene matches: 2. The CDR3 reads CATSLGGNSPLHF. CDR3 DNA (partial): TGTGCCACCAGTTTAGGGGGCAATTCACCC.

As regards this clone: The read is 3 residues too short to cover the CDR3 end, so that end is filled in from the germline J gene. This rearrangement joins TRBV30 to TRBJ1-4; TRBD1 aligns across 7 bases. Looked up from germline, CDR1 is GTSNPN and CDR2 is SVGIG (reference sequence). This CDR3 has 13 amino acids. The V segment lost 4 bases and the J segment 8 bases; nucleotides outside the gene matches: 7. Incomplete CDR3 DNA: TGTGCCTGGACCGACAGGGTGAGCGAAAAA. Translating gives CAWTDRVSEK. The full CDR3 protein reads CAWTDRVSEKLFF.

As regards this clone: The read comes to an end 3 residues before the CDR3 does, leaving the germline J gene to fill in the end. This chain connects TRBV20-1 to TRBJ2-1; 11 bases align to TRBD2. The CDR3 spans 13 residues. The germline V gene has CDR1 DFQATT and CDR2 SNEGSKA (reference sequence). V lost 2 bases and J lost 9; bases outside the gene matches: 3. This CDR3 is CSARNLAGGEQFF. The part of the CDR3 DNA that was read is TGCAGTGCTAGAAATCTAGCGGGAGGTGAG.

CDR3 residues: CASSSSGTKYNEQFF. The sequenced CDR3 bases are TGTGCCAGCAGCTCCTCCGGGACTAAATACAATGAG. This rearrangement joins TRBV7-2 to TRBJ2-1; 7 positions match TRBD2. Read sequence stops 3 residues before the CDR3 end, and the germline J gene provides the missing end. CDR3 length equals 15 residues. Germline CDR1 reads SGHTA; CDR2 reads FQGNSA. J gave up 4 bases and V 4 bases, and 7 bases lay outside the gene matches.

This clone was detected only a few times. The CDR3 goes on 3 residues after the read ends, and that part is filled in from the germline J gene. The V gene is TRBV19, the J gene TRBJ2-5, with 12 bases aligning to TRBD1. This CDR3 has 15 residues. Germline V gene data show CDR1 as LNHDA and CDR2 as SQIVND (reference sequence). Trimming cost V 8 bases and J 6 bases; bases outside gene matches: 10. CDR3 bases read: TGTGCCAGTTGGGTCGGGACAGGGGGCAATCAGACC. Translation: CASWVGTGGNQT. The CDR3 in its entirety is CASWVGTGGNQTQYF.

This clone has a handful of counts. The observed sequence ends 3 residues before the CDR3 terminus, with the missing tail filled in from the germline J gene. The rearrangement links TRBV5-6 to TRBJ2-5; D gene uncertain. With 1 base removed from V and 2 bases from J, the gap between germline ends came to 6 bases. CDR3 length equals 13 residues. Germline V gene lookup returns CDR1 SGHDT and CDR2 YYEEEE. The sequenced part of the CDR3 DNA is TGTGCCAGCAGCTTGCCTGTACAAGAGACC. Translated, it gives CASSLPVQET. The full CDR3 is CASSLPVQETQYF.

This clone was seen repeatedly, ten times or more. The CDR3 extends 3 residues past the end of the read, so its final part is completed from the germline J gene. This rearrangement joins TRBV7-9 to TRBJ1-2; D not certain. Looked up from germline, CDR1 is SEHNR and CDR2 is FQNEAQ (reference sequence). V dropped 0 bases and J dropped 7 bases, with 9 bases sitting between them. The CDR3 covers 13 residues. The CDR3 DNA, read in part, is TGTGCCAGCAGCTTAGCAGGGCTTGCTGGC. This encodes CASSLAGLAG. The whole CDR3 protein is CASSLAGLAGYTF.

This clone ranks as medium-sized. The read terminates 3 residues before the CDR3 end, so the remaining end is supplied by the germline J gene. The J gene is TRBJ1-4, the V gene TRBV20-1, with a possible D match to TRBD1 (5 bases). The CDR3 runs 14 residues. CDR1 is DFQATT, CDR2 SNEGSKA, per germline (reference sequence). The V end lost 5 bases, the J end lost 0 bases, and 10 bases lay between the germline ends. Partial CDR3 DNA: TGCAGTGCTTCATCGACAGCAACTAATGAAAAA. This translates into CSASSTATNEK. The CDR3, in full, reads CSASSTATNEKLFF.

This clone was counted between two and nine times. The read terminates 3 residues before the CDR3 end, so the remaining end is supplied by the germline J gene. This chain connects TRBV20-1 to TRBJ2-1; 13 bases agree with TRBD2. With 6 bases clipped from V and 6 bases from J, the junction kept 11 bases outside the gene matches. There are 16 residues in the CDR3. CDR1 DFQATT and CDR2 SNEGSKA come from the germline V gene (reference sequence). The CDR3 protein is CSAEPRLAGGRNEQFF. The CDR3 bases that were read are TGCAGTGCCGAACCTAGACTAGCGGGAGGTCGCAATGAG.

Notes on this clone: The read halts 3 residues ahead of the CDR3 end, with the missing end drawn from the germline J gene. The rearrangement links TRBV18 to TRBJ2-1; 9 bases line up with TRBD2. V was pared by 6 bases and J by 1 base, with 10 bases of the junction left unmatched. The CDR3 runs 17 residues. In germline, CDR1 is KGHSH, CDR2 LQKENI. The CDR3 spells CASSRSGTSYSYNEQFF. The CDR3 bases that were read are TGTGCCAGCTCGCGCTCCGGGACTAGCTATTCCTACAATGAG.